This TCR beta chain was sequenced in a study of OX40 agonist ivuxolimab in advanced cancers. Study-wide background: Dose-escalation patients had hepatocellular carcinoma, melanoma, renal cell or head and neck cancer.

Sequenced by immunoSEQ multiplex PCR; TCRdb stores in-frame clones only, minus some. The data show 75,000 to 80,000 clones, roughly 80% seen once. The length of the CDR3 is 16 residues. Germline lookup yields CDR1 SGHNT and CDR2 YENEEA. V lost 3 bases to trimming and J lost 6 bases; unmatched junction nucleotides: 9. The receptor was isolated from an adult with an advanced solid tumor such as melanoma, head and neck, liver or kidney cancer. The V and J genes are TRBV11-3 and TRBJ1-4; 8 bases are a match to TRBD1. The sequencing here drew on CD4+ or CD8+ T cells sorted from blood, taken in a trial of the OX40 agonist ivuxolimab. The CDR3 region has the DNA TGTGCCAGCAGCTTGTTGCGAGGACAGGGTGATGAAAAACTGTTTTTT. It codes for CASSLLRGQGDEKLFF.